This T cell receptor beta chain was observed in a study of blood T cell repertoires in COVID-19. Turning to the study itself: Researchers got acute and convalescent COVID-19 samples from the United States, Italy and Spain. PBMCs, B-cell-depleted T cells, or T cells were the source of the cDNA or gDNA that made up the material.

This clone turned up a few times. This CDR3 contains 13 residues. Germline V gene data show CDR1 as KGHDR and CDR2 as SFDVKD. V was clipped by 6 bases and J by 7 bases; unmatched bases: 6. In the original analysis: Estimation of nucleated cell counts was performed using reference gene primer amplification. The protocol was immunoSEQ multiplex PCR, while the TCRdb copy is restricted to in-frame clones and leaves out a portion. Clone size and V and J calls were adopted from that table, with D and trimming inferred from the DNA. The data hold about 260,000 clones, with under 90% observed a single time. The chain is built from TRBV24-1 and TRBJ1-2, with 8 bases matching TRBD1. What was sequenced was PBMCs or T cells enriched from blood (not recorded which). The sequence derives from a young man with acute COVID-19. CDR3 DNA sequence: TGTGCCACCAGTAAACAGGGGGTAGGTGGCTACACCTTC. This codes for CATSKQGVGGYTF.